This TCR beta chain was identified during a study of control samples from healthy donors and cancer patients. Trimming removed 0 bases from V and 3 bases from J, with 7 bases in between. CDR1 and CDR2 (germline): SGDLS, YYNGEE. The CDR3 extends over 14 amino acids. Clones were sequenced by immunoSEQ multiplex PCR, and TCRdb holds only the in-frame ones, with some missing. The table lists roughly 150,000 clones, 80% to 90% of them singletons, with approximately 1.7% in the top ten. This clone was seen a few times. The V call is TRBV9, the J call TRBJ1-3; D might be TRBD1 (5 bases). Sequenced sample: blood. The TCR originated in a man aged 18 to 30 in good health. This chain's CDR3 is CASSVGQGGNTIYF. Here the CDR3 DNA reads TGTGCCAGCAGCGTAGGGCAGGGTGGAAACACCATATATTTT.